The rows below give T cell receptor beta chains drawn from one sample of a study of CD8+ T cells in alopecia areata. Produced via immunoSEQ multiplex PCR; TCRdb's table is partial and in-frame only. The sample comprises around 190,000 clones, roughly 60% of which are singletons, and approximately 1% rests with the top ten. The sequenced sample was CD4+ T cells sorted from blood, obtained at week 24, from a patient treated with tofacitinib. All receptors derive from a human donor with alopecia areata. Both conserved end residues are trimmed from each CDR3.

j_gene,v_gene,CDR3aa
TRBJ1-1,TRBV29-1,SVHPPATEAF
TRBJ1-2,TRBV4-3,ASSLSGALNYGYT
TRBJ1-5,TRBV27,ASRGLGGGYQPQH
TRBJ2-1,TRBV29-1,SVGTSDTYNEQF
TRBJ2-7,TRBV30,AWSATLAGSSYEQY
TRBJ1-5,TRBV19,ASSKEDQPQH
TRBJ2-4,TRBV29-1,SVAQSRTKNIQY
TRBJ1-6,TRBV7-8,ASSFGLSYNSPLH
TRBJ2-3,TRBV15,ATSFEDTQY
TRBJ1-2,TRBV11-3,ASSPTGHPNYGYT
TRBJ1-6,TRBV7-2,ASSQERVVHSPLH
TRBJ2-3,TRBV7-2,ASSLSGGTDTQY